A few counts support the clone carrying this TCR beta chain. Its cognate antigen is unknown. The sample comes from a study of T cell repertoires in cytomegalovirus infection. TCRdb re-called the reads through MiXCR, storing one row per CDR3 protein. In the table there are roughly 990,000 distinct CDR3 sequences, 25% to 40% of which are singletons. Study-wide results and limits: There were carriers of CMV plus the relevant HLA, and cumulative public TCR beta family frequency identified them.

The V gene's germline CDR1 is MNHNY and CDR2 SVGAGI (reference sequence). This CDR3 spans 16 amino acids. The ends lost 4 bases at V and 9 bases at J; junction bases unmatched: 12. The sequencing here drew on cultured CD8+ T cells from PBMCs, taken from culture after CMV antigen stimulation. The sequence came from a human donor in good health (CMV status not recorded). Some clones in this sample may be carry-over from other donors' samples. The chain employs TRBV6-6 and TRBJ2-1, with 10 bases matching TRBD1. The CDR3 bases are TGTGCCAGCAGTTTAGTCCCGGGACAGGGGTTTGGTGAGCAGTTCTTC. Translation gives CASSLVPGQGFGEQFF.